A selection of T cell receptor beta chains follows, all from one sample in a study of blood T cells in healthy people across ages. MiXCR was run by TCRdb on the 5' RACE reads, yielding one entry per CDR3 protein. The data hold about 730,000 distinct CDR3 sequences, with approximately 39% observed a single time. The specimen was blood. Source of these receptors: a woman aged 55 to 70 in good health. Each CDR3 is given with its conserved first and last residue. Fields, in order: CDR3 protein, clone size, V gene, J gene. Only part of the rows carry a size: once, few, many, or a class if the clone is expanded.

cdr3_aa: CASSAGLAGGLSTDTQYF
clone_size: -
v_call: TRBV9
j_call: TRBJ2-3

cdr3_aa: CASKGHYNEQFF
clone_size: -
v_call: TRBV25-1
j_call: TRBJ2-1

cdr3_aa: CASSPLAREQFF
clone_size: few
v_call: TRBV28
j_call: TRBJ2-1

cdr3_aa: CASTRERASTDTQYF
clone_size: few
v_call: TRBV6-2/TRBV6-3
j_call: TRBJ2-3

cdr3_aa: CASSYLSGGVTDTQYF
clone_size: -
v_call: TRBV6-5
j_call: TRBJ2-3

cdr3_aa: CASSFTIPDTQYF
clone_size: -
v_call: TRBV28
j_call: TRBJ2-3

cdr3_aa: CASSPRTSGNDNEQYF
clone_size: -
v_call: TRBV12-3/TRBV12-4
j_call: TRBJ2-5

cdr3_aa: CASSSRGGGETQYF
clone_size: few
v_call: TRBV12-3/TRBV12-4
j_call: TRBJ2-5

cdr3_aa: CSASEVNYGYTF
clone_size: few
v_call: TRBV20-1
j_call: TRBJ1-2

cdr3_aa: CSAWNSYEQYF
clone_size: -
v_call: TRBV29-1
j_call: TRBJ2-7

cdr3_aa: CASSPLATDTQYF
clone_size: many
v_call: TRBV11-2
j_call: TRBJ2-3

cdr3_aa: CASSPGTGNTGELFF
clone_size: -
v_call: TRBV9
j_call: TRBJ2-2

cdr3_aa: CASSTIAGGIYEQYF
clone_size: -
v_call: TRBV6-2/TRBV6-3
j_call: TRBJ2-7

cdr3_aa: CASSQDGTSLSYEQYF
clone_size: few
v_call: TRBV4-1
j_call: TRBJ2-7

cdr3_aa: CASSQDTASGRDTQYF
clone_size: many
v_call: TRBV4-2
j_call: TRBJ2-3

cdr3_aa: CASSYGLASGANVLTF
clone_size: -
v_call: TRBV6-2/TRBV6-3
j_call: TRBJ2-6

cdr3_aa: CASSYGGADFYGYTF
clone_size: few
v_call: TRBV6-6
j_call: TRBJ1-2

cdr3_aa: CASSQVSRGYNEQFF
clone_size: -
v_call: TRBV3-1
j_call: TRBJ2-1

cdr3_aa: CASSLLAGGNQPQHF
clone_size: -
v_call: TRBV12-3/TRBV12-4
j_call: TRBJ1-5

cdr3_aa: CSARDKGKPHILSYEQYF
clone_size: -
v_call: TRBV20-1
j_call: TRBJ2-7

cdr3_aa: CASSVRLPNTGELFF
clone_size: few
v_call: TRBV9
j_call: TRBJ2-2

cdr3_aa: CASSGEVGGGNQPQHF
clone_size: few
v_call: TRBV25-1
j_call: TRBJ1-5

cdr3_aa: CATSSDRDTIYEQYF
clone_size: -
v_call: TRBV15
j_call: -

cdr3_aa: CASTSPGTGTGEQYF
clone_size: -
v_call: TRBV10-2
j_call: -

cdr3_aa: CASSFTTGQGETQYF
clone_size: many
v_call: TRBV11-2
j_call: TRBJ2-5

cdr3_aa: CASSSLRAGEDTGELFF
clone_size: -
v_call: TRBV7-6
j_call: TRBJ2-2